This TCR beta chain was recorded in a study of blood T cell repertoires in COVID-19. Study-wide background: PBMCs, B-cell-depleted T cells, or T cells were the source of the cDNA or gDNA that made up the material.

Germline values: CDR1 ENHRY, CDR2 SYGVKD. The V end lost 2 bases, the J end lost 1 base, and 14 bases lay between the germline ends. This CDR3 is 16 amino acids long. Sequencing was performed with immunoSEQ multiplex PCR; in TCRdb, only in-frame clones are kept and a portion is missing. The repertoire holds fewer than 300,000 clones, just over 90% seen once, with about 2.2% in the top ten. The chain uses TRBV10-3 and TRBJ1-1; TRBD1 is a possible D gene (6 bases). Sequencing used peripheral blood. This clonotype was obtained from a woman aged 25 to 45 with COVID-19, enrolled during active disease. The CDR3 sequence is CAISETRDIRNTEAFF. CDR3 nucleotide sequence: TGTGCCATCAGTGAGACTCGGGACATCCGGAACACTGAAGCTTTCTTT.